These 27 T cell receptor beta chains came from one sample sequenced in a study of blood T cell repertoires in COVID-19 (TCRdb year 2020). Library prep was done by the immunoSEQ multiplex PCR assay. The clones in this table, taken by TCRdb from immuneACCESS, are in-frame only. Not every clone is retained; where verified, under half of the shortfall comes from an unresolved V gene, and the cause of the rest is unknown. This sample gives some 110,000 clones in total; around 81% of them show up just once. Over 35% of the sample rests with the top ten. The specimen was peripheral blood. These receptors all stem from a man older than 75 with acute or convalescent COVID-19.

This clone appeared a single time. The chain uses TRBV19 and TRBJ2-3; no clear D gene. Trimming left V 8 bases short and J 0 bases short, with 12 bases between. Per the germline V gene, CDR1 is LNHDA and CDR2 is SQIVND (reference sequence). The CDR3 length is 14 residues. This CDR3 reads CASHPRGSTDTQYF. In DNA, the CDR3 is TGTGCCAGTCACCCGCGAGGCAGCACAGATACGCAGTATTTT.

J is TRBJ1-1 and V is TRBV12-5, with a weak D call TRBD1 (5 bases). Trimming stripped 1 base from V and 2 bases from J, with 8 bases between. Germline assignment: CDR1 LGHNT and CDR2 FRNRAP. There are 14 residues in the CDR3. CDR3 loop: CASGLGQTNTEAFF. DNA for the CDR3: TGTGCTAGTGGTTTGGGACAGACAAACACTGAAGCTTTCTTT.

V gene TRBV9 combines with J gene TRBJ2-1; D gene unclear. CDR1 and CDR2 (germline): SGDLS, YYNGEE. Trimming took off 4 bases at V and 8 bases at J, with 16 bases between the two ends. The CDR3 runs to 14 residues. CDR3: CASSISVSQDEQFF. CDR3 DNA sequence: TGTGCCAGCAGCATCTCAGTGAGTCAGGATGAGCAGTTCTTC.

This clone was seen just once. The chain uses TRBV10-1 and TRBJ2-7, with 8 bases fitting TRBD2. The V and J ends lost 5 bases and 3 bases, in that order; junction bases with no gene match: 9. Germline V gene lookup returns CDR1 WNHNN and CDR2 SYGVQD (reference sequence). The CDR3 is 15 amino acids. The CDR3 reads CASSPGRGMGYEQYF. CDR3 sequence (DNA): TGCGCCAGCAGTCCCGGGAGGGGTATGGGCTACGAGCAGTACTTC.

The chain couples TRBV18 to TRBJ2-7; 12 nucleotides line up with TRBD1. With 6 bases clipped from V and 4 bases from J, the junction kept 7 bases outside the gene matches. Germline loops: CDR1 KGHSH, CDR2 LQKENI. This CDR3 contains 15 residues. CDR3 DNA sequence: TGTGCCAGCTCGTCACCGGGACAGGGGGCTTACGAGCAGTACTTC. It yields the protein CASSSPGQGAYEQYF.

This clone was counted between two and nine times. J is TRBJ2-6 and V is TRBV28; TRBD1 aligns across 7 bases. The V segment lost 3 bases and the J segment 0 bases; nucleotides outside the gene matches: 8. The germline CDR1 and CDR2 sequences are MDHEN and SYDVKM. The CDR3 has 18 amino acids. This CDR3 reads CASSFSGTAFSGANVLTF. The CDR3 nucleotides read TGTGCCAGCAGTTTTTCGGGGACAGCATTCTCTGGGGCCAACGTCCTGACTTTC.

The chain employs TRBV7-9 and TRBJ1-1; D remains ambiguous. Germline loops: CDR1 SEHNR, CDR2 FQNEAQ (reference sequence). The V and J ends lost 2 bases and 4 bases respectively, with 17 bases between them. The CDR3 covers 16 residues. This CDR3 reads CASSLSGGVRGTEAFF. In DNA form, the CDR3 reads TGTGCCAGCAGCTTAAGCGGCGGGGTACGGGGCACTGAAGCTTTCTTT.

As regards this clone: At one end the junction does not follow the germline gene, possibly because of a read error. The chain recombines TRBV18 with TRBJ2-7; possibly TRBD1 for D (6 bases). The length of the CDR3 is 13 residues. Germline V lookup: CDR1 KGHSH, CDR2 LQKENI. The CDR3 nucleotides read TGTGTCAGCTCTCTCGGACAGCCTTACGAGCAGTACTTC. Translated: CVSSLGQPYEQYF.

This clone came up once. This sequence joins TRBV6-5 and TRBJ2-1, with a weak D call TRBD1 (6 bases). The V end lost 5 bases, the J end lost 3 bases, and 14 bases lay between the germline ends. The CDR3 spans 15 residues. Germline V gives CDR1 MNHEY, CDR2 SVGAGI. The CDR3 DNA reads TGTGCCAGCAGTAATGACAGGAGCCTCTACAATGAGCAGTTCTTC. This encodes CASSNDRSLYNEQFF.

The chain uses TRBV14 and TRBJ2-7; 8 bases line up with TRBD1. The germline gives CDR1 SGHDN, CDR2 FVKESK. The CDR3 runs to 15 residues. V gave up 4 bases and J gave up 2 bases; unmatched junction bases: 7. This CDR3 is CASSRSSQGAYEQYF. The DNA of the CDR3 is TGTGCCAGCAGCCGATCTTCACAGGGGGCCTACGAGCAGTACTTC.

The chain joins TRBV18 to TRBJ2-5; D may be TRBD2 (5 bases). CDR1 and CDR2 (germline): KGHSH, LQKENI. The CDR3 runs to 13 residues. V lost 3 bases, J lost 0 bases, and 5 bases lay in between. CDR3 coding DNA: TGTGCCAGCTCACCGGACTACCAAGAGACCCAGTACTTC. Protein product: CASSPDYQETQYF.

The chain links TRBV6-1 to TRBJ1-1; D is unresolved. The CDR3 covers 14 residues. Germline lookup yields CDR1 MNHNS and CDR2 SASEGT. V lost 1 base to trimming and J lost 3 bases, with 9 bases between them. The chain's CDR3 is CASSEVGRYTEAFF. CDR3 in DNA: TGTGCCAGCAGTGAAGTGGGGAGGTACACTGAAGCTTTCTTT.

This clone was picked up one time. The chain employs TRBV28 and TRBJ1-1; perhaps TRBD1 as D (6 bases). Germline V gene lookup returns CDR1 MDHEN and CDR2 SYDVKM. The CDR3 loop spans 14 amino acids. Trimming left V 1 base short and J 8 bases short, with 14 bases between. The CDR3 region has the DNA TGTGCCAGCAGTTTATTTTTAGGGGGAAGGGAAGCTTTCTTT. Translation gives CASSLFLGGREAFF. The full variable domain, with the rest looked up from reference TRBV28 and TRBJ1-1, is DVKVTQSSRYLVKRTGEKVFLECVQDMDHENMFWYRQDPGLGLRLIYFSYDVKMKEKGDIPEGYSVSREKKERFSLILESASTNQTSMYLCASSLFLGGREAFFGQGTRLTVV.

The chain links TRBV5-1 to TRBJ2-5; 10 nucleotides line up with TRBD2. V lost 4 bases and J lost 1; bases outside the gene matches: 4. From germline, CDR1 is SGHRS and CDR2 YFSETQ. This CDR3 spans 15 amino acids. The CDR3 here is CASSETSGFQETQYF. CDR3 nucleotides: TGCGCCAGCAGCGAGACTAGCGGGTTCCAAGAGACCCAGTACTTC. The whole variable domain, filled in from reference TRBV5-1 and TRBJ2-5, reads KAGVTQTPRYLIKTRGQQVTLSCSPISGHRSVSWYQQTPGQGLQFLFEYFSETQRNKGNFPGRFSGRQFSNSRSEMNVSTLELGDSALYLCASSETSGFQETQYFGPGTRLLVL.

The rearrangement uses TRBV27 and TRBJ1-1; 7 bases are shared with TRBD1. CDR3 length: 16 residues. The germline V gene encodes CDR1 MNHEY and CDR2 SMNVEV (reference sequence). V trimming: 3 bases; J trimming: 0 bases; junction bases outside the gene matches: 7. CDR3 protein: CASSFTGVKVNTEAFF. CDR3 nucleotide sequence: TGTGCCAGCAGTTTCACAGGGGTGAAGGTGAACACTGAAGCTTTCTTT.

CDR3 DNA: TGTGCCAGCAGTGGGTGGGACAGGGGAAAAGCTTTCTTT. Translation gives CASSGWDRGKAFF. This chain links TRBV2 with TRBJ1-1, with 10 bases fitting TRBD1. Germline V CDR1 and CDR2: SNHLY, FYNNEI. The CDR3 is 13 amino acids. V lost 4 bases, J lost 9 bases, and 5 bases stayed unmatched.

The rearrangement joins TRBV6-6 to TRBJ1-3; a weak D match, TRBD1 (6 bases). The V and J ends lost 4 bases and 4 bases respectively, with 11 bases between them. CDR3 length: 14 residues. CDR1 is MNHNY and CDR2 is SVGAGI in the germline V gene (reference sequence). CDR3 loop: CASSSRGLGNTIYF. The DNA for the CDR3 is TGTGCCAGCAGTTCCAGGGGCTTGGGAAACACCATATATTTT.

The chain employs TRBV5-6 and TRBJ2-2; possibly TRBD1 for D (5 bases). The CDR3 consists of 15 residues. The V gene lost 4 bases and the J gene lost 0 bases, with 10 bases spanning the gap. Germline lookup yields CDR1 SGHDT and CDR2 YYEEEE. CDR3 residues: CASSPTGANTGELFF. CDR3 bases: TGTGCCAGCAGCCCAACAGGCGCGAACACCGGGGAGCTGTTTTTT.

The J gene is TRBJ2-1, the V gene TRBV27; tentative D call: TRBD2 (6 bases). The CDR3 extends over 17 amino acids. From germline, CDR1 is MNHEY and CDR2 SMNVEV (reference sequence). V dropped 0 bases and J dropped 2 bases, with 14 bases sitting between them. The CDR3 coding sequence is TGTGCCAGCAGTTTATCTAGGCGGGGTGGCGCCTACAATGAGCAGTTCTTC. It codes for CASSLSRRGGAYNEQFF.

V usage is TRBV28 and J usage is TRBJ2-7, with TRBD1 matching 11 bases. V shed 6 bases, J shed 1 base, and the junction held 5 bases outside the gene matches. Germline assignment: CDR1 MDHEN and CDR2 SYDVKM. The CDR3 is 15 amino acids. CDR3 region: CASRLGTGGSYEQYF. CDR3 DNA sequence: TGTGCCAGCAGACTCGGGACAGGGGGGTCCTACGAGCAGTACTTC.

This sequence joins TRBV6-4 and TRBJ2-1; TRBD2 aligns across 11 bases. CDR3 size: 15 residues. Germline lookup yields CDR1 MRHNA and CDR2 SNTAGT. J was trimmed by 10 bases and V by 4 bases; bases with no gene match: 9. This CDR3 is CASSALAGAYGEQFF. In nucleotides, the CDR3 is TGTGCCAGCAGTGCACTAGCGGGAGCGTACGGGGAGCAGTTCTTC.

This sequence joins TRBV20-1 and TRBJ1-2; D gene uncertain. V was clipped by 3 bases and J by 4 bases, with 15 bases between them. CDR3 length: 14 residues. Germline values: CDR1 DFQATT, CDR2 SNEGSKA (reference sequence). The CDR3 sequence: CSASRRGHSYGYTF. In nucleotides, the CDR3 is TGCAGTGCTAGTAGGAGAGGGCACAGCTATGGCTACACCTTC.

The chain is built from TRBV4-3 and TRBJ2-1; 8 bases match TRBD2. The V segment lost 1 base and the J segment 2 bases; nucleotides outside the gene matches: 4. The CDR3 is 16 residues long. Germline CDR1 and CDR2: LGHNA and YSLEER. CDR3 nucleotides: TGCGCCAGCAGCCAAGGACTAGCGCAAACCTACAATGAGCAGTTCTTC. Translated: CASSQGLAQTYNEQFF.

J is TRBJ2-2 and V is TRBV20-1; D is perhaps TRBD1 (6 bases). Germline V lookup: CDR1 DFQATT, CDR2 SNEGSKA (reference sequence). Trimming took 3 bases from V and 0 from J, leaving 11 bases between them. This CDR3 region has 15 residues. The CDR3 is CSASNQGPNTGELFF. Here the CDR3 DNA reads TGCAGTGCTAGTAACCAGGGGCCGAACACCGGGGAGCTGTTTTTT.

This clone showed up just once. The rearrangement uses TRBV3-1 (or the pseudogene TRBV3-2) and TRBJ2-5; no definite D call. The CDR3 is made up of 18 amino acids. V was trimmed by 3 bases and J by 2 bases, leaving 22 bases between them. CDR1 and CDR2 (germline): LGHDT, YNNKEL (reference sequence). For the CDR3, the DNA is TGTGCCAGCAGCCATCTTCTGCTCATGGTAGCCCCACAAGAGACCCAGTACTTC. It translates to CASSHLLLMVAPQETQYF.

J is TRBJ2-3 and V is TRBV24-1; possibly TRBD2 for D (5 bases). Germline CDR1 is KGHDR and CDR2 is SFDVKD. V lost 1 base and J 1 base, leaving 20 bases between the germline ends. CDR3 length equals 19 residues. Written as DNA, the CDR3 is TGTGCCACCAGTGATTTAAGAGGGAGAGGGTCTTGGGGCACAGATACGCAGTATTTT. This gives the protein CATSDLRGRGSWGTDTQYF.

The CDR3 reads CASSYPQSAAGNTIYF. The CDR3, as DNA: TGTGCCAGCAGTTACCCCCAGTCCGCTGCTGGAAACACCATATATTTT. This chain uses TRBV6-6 with TRBJ1-3; no firm D call. The CDR3 is made up of 16 amino acids. The germline V and J ends were trimmed by 2 bases and 2 bases, with 13 bases remaining between them. Germline CDR1 is MNHNY and CDR2 is SVGAGI (reference sequence).